The T cell receptor (beta chain) described here comes from a study of OX40 agonist ivuxolimab in advanced cancers. Study in general: Patients were dosed with the agonistic anti-OX40 (CD134) antibody ivuxolimab.

Concerning this clone itself: Its target is not known.

The protocol was immunoSEQ multiplex PCR, while the TCRdb copy is restricted to in-frame clones and leaves out a portion. The repertoire holds about 63,000 clones, with about 83% as singletons. With 7 bases clipped from V and 3 bases from J, the junction kept 5 bases outside the gene matches. There are 13 residues in the CDR3. Germline-derived CDR1 and CDR2 are SGHNT and YYREEE (reference sequence). General study points: In general, CD8+ T cells held more expanded clones than CD4+ did, on average.

The origin of this receptor is an adult with an advanced solid tumor such as melanoma, head and neck, liver or kidney cancer. The sample consisted of CD4+ or CD8+ T cells sorted from blood, taken in a trial of the OX40 agonist ivuxolimab. J is TRBJ1-2 and V is TRBV5-4; TRBD1 matches 8 bases. CDR3 sequence: CASFEQGDYGYTF. The CDR3 DNA follows: TGTGCCAGCTTTGAACAGGGGGACTATGGCTACACCTTC.